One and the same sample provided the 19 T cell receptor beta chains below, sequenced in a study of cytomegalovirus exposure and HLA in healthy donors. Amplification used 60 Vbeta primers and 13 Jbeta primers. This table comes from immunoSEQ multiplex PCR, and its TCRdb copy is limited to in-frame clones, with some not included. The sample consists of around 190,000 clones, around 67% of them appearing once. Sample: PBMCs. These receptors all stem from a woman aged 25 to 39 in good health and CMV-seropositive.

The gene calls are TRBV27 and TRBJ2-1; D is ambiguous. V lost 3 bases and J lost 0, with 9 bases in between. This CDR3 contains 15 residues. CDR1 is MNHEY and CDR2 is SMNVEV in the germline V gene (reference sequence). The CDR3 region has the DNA TGTGCCAGCAGTTTGGCAGCTAGCTCCTACAATGAGCAGTTCTTC. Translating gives CASSLAASSYNEQFF.

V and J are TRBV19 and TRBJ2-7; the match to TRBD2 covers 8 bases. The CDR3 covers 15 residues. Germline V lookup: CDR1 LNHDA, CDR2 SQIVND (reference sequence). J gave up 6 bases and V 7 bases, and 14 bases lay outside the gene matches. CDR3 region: CASIITSGEPFEQYF. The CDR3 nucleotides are TGTGCCAGTATCATTACTAGCGGAGAGCCCTTCGAGCAGTACTTC.

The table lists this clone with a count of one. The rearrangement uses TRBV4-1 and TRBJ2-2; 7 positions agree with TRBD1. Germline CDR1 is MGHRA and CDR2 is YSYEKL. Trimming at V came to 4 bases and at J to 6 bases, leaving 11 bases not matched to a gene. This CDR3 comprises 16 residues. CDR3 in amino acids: CASSPFDRVGAGELFF. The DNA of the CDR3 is TGCGCCAGCAGCCCCTTTGACAGGGTAGGGGCCGGGGAGCTGTTTTTT.

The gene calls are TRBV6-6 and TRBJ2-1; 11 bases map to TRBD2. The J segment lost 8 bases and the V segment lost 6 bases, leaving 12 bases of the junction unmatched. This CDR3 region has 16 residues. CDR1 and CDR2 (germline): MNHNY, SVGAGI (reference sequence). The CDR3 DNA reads TGTGCCAGCAGCCAAAATAGCGGGAGGGCCAAACATGAGCAGTTCTTC. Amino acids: CASSQNSGRAKHEQFF.

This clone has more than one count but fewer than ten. In nucleotides, the CDR3 is TGTGCCAGCAGTTTAAACAGGGCCACAGATACGCAGTATTTT. Translating gives CASSLNRATDTQYF. The rearrangement joins TRBV27 to TRBJ2-3; D is perhaps TRBD1 (6 bases). CDR3 size: 14 residues. Germline CDR1 reads MNHEY; CDR2 reads SMNVEV (reference sequence). V lost 2 bases and J lost 2, with 8 bases in between.

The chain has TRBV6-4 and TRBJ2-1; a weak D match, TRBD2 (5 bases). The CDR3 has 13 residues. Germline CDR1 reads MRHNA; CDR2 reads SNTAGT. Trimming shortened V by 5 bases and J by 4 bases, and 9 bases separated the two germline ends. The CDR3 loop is CASSKAEYNEQFF. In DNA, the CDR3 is TGTGCCAGCAGTAAAGCGGAGTACAATGAGCAGTTCTTC.

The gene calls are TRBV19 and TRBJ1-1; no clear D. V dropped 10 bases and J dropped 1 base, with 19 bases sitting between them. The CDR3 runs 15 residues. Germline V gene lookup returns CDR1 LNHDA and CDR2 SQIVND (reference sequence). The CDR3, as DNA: TGTGCCACCCCCGGGAGGGTCGCCAAGAACACTGAAGCTTTCTTT. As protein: CATPGRVAKNTEAFF.

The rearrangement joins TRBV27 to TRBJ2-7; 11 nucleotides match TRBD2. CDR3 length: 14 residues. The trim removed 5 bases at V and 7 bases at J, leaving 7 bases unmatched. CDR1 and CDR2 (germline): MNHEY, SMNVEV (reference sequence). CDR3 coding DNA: TGTGCCAGCAGTCCGACTAGCGGGATATCGGAGCAGTACTTC. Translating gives CASSPTSGISEQYF.

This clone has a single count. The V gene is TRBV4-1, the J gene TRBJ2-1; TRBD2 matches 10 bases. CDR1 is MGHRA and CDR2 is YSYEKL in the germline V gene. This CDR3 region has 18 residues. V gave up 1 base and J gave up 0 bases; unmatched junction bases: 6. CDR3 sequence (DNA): TGCGCCAGCAGCCAAGGTCTAGGACTAGCGGCCTCCTACAATGAGCAGTTCTTC. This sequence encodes CASSQGLGLAASYNEQFF.

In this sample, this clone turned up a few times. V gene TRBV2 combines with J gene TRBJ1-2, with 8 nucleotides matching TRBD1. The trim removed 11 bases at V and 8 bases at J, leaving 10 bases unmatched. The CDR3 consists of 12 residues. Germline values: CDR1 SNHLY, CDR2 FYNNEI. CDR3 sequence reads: CAGNQGAGGYTF. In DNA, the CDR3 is TGTGCCGGGAACCAGGGGGCAGGAGGCTACACCTTC.

The CDR3 loop is CASSLPGRAYNEQFF. In nucleotides, the CDR3 is TGTGCCAGCAGTTTGCCAGGGAGGGCCTACAATGAGCAGTTCTTC. V gene TRBV27 combines with J gene TRBJ2-1; 7 bases map to TRBD2. There are 15 residues in the CDR3. V trimming: 3 bases; J trimming: 2 bases; junction bases outside the gene matches: 4. CDR1 is MNHEY and CDR2 is SMNVEV in the germline V gene (reference sequence).

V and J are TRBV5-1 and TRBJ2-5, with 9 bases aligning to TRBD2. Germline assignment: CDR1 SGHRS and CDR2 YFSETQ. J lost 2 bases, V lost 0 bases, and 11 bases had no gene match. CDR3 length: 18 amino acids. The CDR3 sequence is CASSLAFTSGPSQETQYF. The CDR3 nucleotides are TGCGCCAGCAGCTTGGCCTTCACTAGCGGGCCGTCACAAGAGACCCAGTACTTC.

CDR3 region: CASSGQTDEQFF. The CDR3 DNA follows: TGTGCCAGCAGCGGACAGACAGATGAGCAGTTCTTC. The J gene is TRBJ2-1, the V gene TRBV2; tentatively, D is TRBD1 (6 bases). The CDR3 extends over 12 amino acids. Looked up from germline, CDR1 is SNHLY and CDR2 is FYNNEI. Trimming pared 6 bases from V and 8 bases from J, leaving 11 bases between.

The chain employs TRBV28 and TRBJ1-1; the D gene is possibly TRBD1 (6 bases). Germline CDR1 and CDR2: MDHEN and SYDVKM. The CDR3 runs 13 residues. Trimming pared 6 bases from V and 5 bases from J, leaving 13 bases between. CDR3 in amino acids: CASSPPRGTEAFF. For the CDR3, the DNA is TGTGCCAGCAGCCCGCCGAGGGGGACTGAAGCTTTCTTT.

The CDR3 region has the DNA TGTGCCAGCAGCTCCTCCGGGACACAGGTGCCCTATCAGCCCCAGCATTTT. Amino acid sequence: CASSSSGTQVPYQPQHF. V gene TRBV5-6 combines with J gene TRBJ1-5, with a possible D match to TRBD1 (6 bases). Between the trimmed V and J ends, which lost 3 bases and 5 bases, there was a span of 21 bases. The CDR3 runs to 17 residues. CDR1 and CDR2 (germline): SGHDT, YYEEEE.

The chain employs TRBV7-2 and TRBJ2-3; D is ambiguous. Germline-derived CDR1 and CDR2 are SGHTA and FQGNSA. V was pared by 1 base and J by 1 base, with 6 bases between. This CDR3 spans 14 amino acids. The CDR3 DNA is TGTGCCAGCAGCTTAGACCAGGGCACAGATACGCAGTATTTT. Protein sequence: CASSLDQGTDTQYF.

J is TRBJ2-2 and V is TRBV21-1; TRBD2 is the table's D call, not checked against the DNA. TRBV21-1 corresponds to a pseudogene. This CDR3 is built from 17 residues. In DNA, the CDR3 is TGTGCCAGCAGCAAAGAATCGGCGGGACTTAACACCGGGGAGCTGTTTTTT. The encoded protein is CASSKESAGLNTGELFF.

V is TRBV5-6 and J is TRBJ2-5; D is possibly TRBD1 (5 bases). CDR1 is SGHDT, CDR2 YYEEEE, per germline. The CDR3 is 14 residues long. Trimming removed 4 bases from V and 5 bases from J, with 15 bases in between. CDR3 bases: TGTGCCAGCAGCGGACCAGGCAGGGTGGAGACCCAGTACTTC. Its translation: CASSGPGRVETQYF.

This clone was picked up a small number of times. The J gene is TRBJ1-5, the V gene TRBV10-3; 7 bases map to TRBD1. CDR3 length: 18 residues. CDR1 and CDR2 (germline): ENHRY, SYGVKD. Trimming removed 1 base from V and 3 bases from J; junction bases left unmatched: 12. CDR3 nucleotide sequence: TGTGCCATCAGTGAGTTCGGGCGGGCAGGGGGATCCAATCAGCCCCAGCATTTT. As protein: CAISEFGRAGGSNQPQHF.